The rows below give T cell receptor beta chains drawn from one sample of a study of blood T cells in healthy people across ages. TCRdb passed the 5' RACE reads through MiXCR, listing each CDR3 protein once. This sample has around 800,000 distinct CDR3 sequences, with roughly 24% found just once. This same sample was also taken into another study, of T cells of mothers and their children.

Sequenced sample: blood. These receptors were taken from a boy aged 5 to 17 in good health. The CDR3 runs from the conserved cysteine through the conserved F or W. A D gene is named only where the DNA matches it firmly. Clone size is shown for a subset of rows, as once, few, many or a class of expanded clone.

TRBV5-1,17,TRBJ1-1,-,TRBD1,CASSLNHRQGVITEAFF,TGCGCCAGCAGCTTGAACCACCGACAGGGGGTTATCACTGAAGCTTTCTTT
TRBV6-5,13,TRBJ1-2,-,-,CASSYSGALGYTF,TGTGCCAGCAGTTACTCGGGGGCGCTTGGCTACACCTTC
TRBV7-4,17,TRBJ2-6,-,TRBD1,CASSLSGQGTGANVLTF,TGTGCCAGCAGCTTATCAGGACAGGGAACTGGGGCCAACGTCCTGACTTTC
TRBV30,14,TRBJ2-7,-,TRBD1,CAWSVNRGLYEQYF,TGTGCCTGGAGTGTAAACAGGGGGCTGTACGAGCAGTACTTC
TRBV4-1,16,TRBJ1-6,few,-,CASSQEGGGVNSPLHF,TGCGCCAGCAGCCAAGAGGGGGGTGGTGTAAATTCACCCCTCCACTTT
TRBV5-1,16,TRBJ2-7,few,TRBD2,CASSMAGGGLSYEQYF,TGCGCCAGCAGCATGGCCGGGGGGGGTCTTTCCTACGAGCAGTACTTC
TRBV12-3/TRBV12-4,13,TRBJ2-5,few,-,CASSARQDATQYF,TGTGCCAGCTCCGCCCGACAGGACGCGACCCAGTACTTC
TRBV11-3,17,TRBJ2-6,-,-,CASSPGGQFSGANVLTF,TGTGCCAGCAGCCCCGGAGGACAATTCTCTGGGGCCAACGTCCTGACTTTC
TRBV20-1,15,TRBJ1-5,-,TRBD1,CSAPGQGVSNQPQHF,TGCAGTGCCCCGGGACAGGGGGTGAGCAATCAGCCCCAGCATTTT
TRBV28,13,TRBJ1-2,-,TRBD1,CASSSGGVYGYTF,TGTGCCAGCAGCTCAGGGGGAGTCTATGGCTACACCTTC
TRBV6-1,14,TRBJ2-1,-,-,CASSEGQDYNEQFF,TGTGCCAGCAGTGAGGGGCAGGACTACAATGAGCAGTTCTTC
TRBV12-3/TRBV12-4,15,TRBJ2-7,-,-,CASSLRKGYSYEQYF,TGTGCCAGCAGTTTAAGGAAAGGGTATAGCTACGAGCAGTACTTC
TRBV9,14,TRBJ2-5,few,-,CASSVEGIRETQYF,TGTGCCAGCAGCGTAGAGGGGATTCGAGAGACCCAGTACTTC
TRBV2,16,TRBJ2-5,-,-,CASSEASQGLGETQYF,TGTGCCAGCAGTGAAGCGTCTCAGGGGTTAGGAGAGACCCAGTACTTC
TRBV7-9,15,TRBJ1-1,few,-,CASSSLVPPRAEAFF,TGTGCCAGCAGCTCCCTTGTTCCCCCGCGGGCTGAAGCTTTCTTT
TRBV10-1,15,TRBJ2-5,few,-,CASSEGQTGGETQYF,TGCGCCAGCAGTGAGGGACAGACAGGCGGGGAGACCCAGTACTTC
TRBV3-1,16,TRBJ2-7,-,TRBD1,CASSQRPGQRFYEQYF,TGTGCCAGCAGCCAAAGACCGGGACAGCGATTCTACGAGCAGTACTTC
TRBV11-2,16,TRBJ2-5,few,TRBD1,CASSRIQLGQGETQYF,TGTGCCAGCAGCCGGATACAACTGGGACAGGGGGAGACCCAGTACTTC